The 21 T cell receptor beta chains reported below all come from one sample, sequenced in a study of OX40 agonist ivuxolimab in advanced cancers. Assay used: immunoSEQ multiplex PCR; TCRdb lists only in-frame clones, some missing. The repertoire holds around 64,000 clones, with around 87% as singletons. This sample comprised CD4+ or CD8+ T cells sorted from blood, obtained in a trial of the OX40 agonist ivuxolimab. These receptors were collected from an adult with an advanced solid tumor such as melanoma, head and neck, liver or kidney cancer.

The V call is TRBV5-1, the J call TRBJ2-3; TRBD2 agrees at 8 bases. The CDR3 runs 16 residues. Trimming removed 3 bases from V and 5 bases from J; junction bases left unmatched: 11. The V gene's germline CDR1 is SGHRS and CDR2 YFSETQ. The CDR3 sequence is CASSSTGGGIRDTQYF. The CDR3 DNA sequence: TGCGCCAGCAGCTCTACGGGAGGGGGAATAAGAGATACGCAGTATTTT.

The genes are TRBV18 and TRBJ2-1; no reliable D call. The CDR3 is made up of 14 amino acids. Trimming left V 1 base short and J 4 bases short, with 8 bases between. CDR1 and CDR2 (germline): KGHSH, LQKENI. The CDR3 is CASSPRQEYNEQFF. The DNA for the CDR3 is TGTGCCAGCTCACCACGGCAGGAATACAATGAGCAGTTCTTC.

The chain couples TRBV10-3 to TRBJ2-3; D call uncertain. This CDR3 is 13 amino acids long. Looked up from germline, CDR1 is ENHRY and CDR2 is SYGVKD. Trimming removed 10 bases from V and 0 bases from J, with 11 bases in between. The CDR3 DNA is TGTGCCACCACCCCGCACAGCACAGATACGCAGTATTTT. Encoded protein: CATTPHSTDTQYF.

This clone was observed once. J is TRBJ1-1 and V is TRBV5-1, with a weak D call TRBD1 (6 bases). The CDR3 has 17 amino acids. CDR1 and CDR2 from the germline V gene are SGHRS and YFSETQ. Trimming left V 3 bases short and J 1 base short, with 19 bases between. The CDR3, as DNA: TGCGCCAGCAGCTCGCCCCGGACAGACTATTCGAACACTGAAGCTTTCTTT. As protein: CASSSPRTDYSNTEAFF.

CDR3: CAITGGSGGELFF. CDR3 DNA: TGTGCCATTACAGGGGGCTCGGGCGGGGAGCTGTTTTTT. V gene TRBV10-3 combines with J gene TRBJ2-2; 9 bases are a match to TRBD1. Looked up from germline, CDR1 is ENHRY and CDR2 is SYGVKD. The CDR3 covers 13 residues. With 9 bases clipped from V and 7 bases from J, the junction kept 6 bases outside the gene matches.

The chain is built from TRBV2 and TRBJ1-1, with D possibly being TRBD1 (5 bases). V dropped 2 bases and J dropped 8 bases, with 12 bases sitting between them. Germline V lookup: CDR1 SNHLY, CDR2 FYNNEI. The CDR3 is made up of 13 amino acids. CDR3 region: CASSETGTDEAFF. As DNA, the CDR3 is TGTGCCAGCAGTGAAACCGGGACGGACGAAGCTTTCTTT.

The gene calls are TRBV11-2 and TRBJ1-2; 7 bases map to TRBD1. The junction had 7 bases not matched to a gene; V was cut back by 1 base and J by 2 bases. The CDR3 contains 16 residues. Germline V gene sequence: CDR1 SGHAT, CDR2 FQNNGV. The CDR3 sequence is CASSLVTGTLNYGYTF. Here the CDR3 DNA reads TGTGCCAGCAGCTTAGTGACAGGGACCCTAAACTATGGCTACACCTTC.

The chain links TRBV5-4 to TRBJ1-1; 9 bases are a match to TRBD1. The V gene end was trimmed by 4 bases and the J gene end by 7 bases; junction bases not matched to a gene: 11. CDR3 length equals 15 residues. CDR1 is SGHNT and CDR2 is YYREEE in the germline V gene (reference sequence). The CDR3 loop is CASSTTRDRAFEAFF. The CDR3 region has the DNA TGTGCCAGCAGCACCACTAGGGACAGGGCCTTTGAAGCTTTCTTT.

The gene calls are TRBV16 and TRBJ1-5; D uncertain. Germline-derived CDR1 and CDR2 are KGHSY and FQNENV. The CDR3 runs to 14 residues. Deletions cut 4 bases from V and 2 bases from J, with 9 bases between. CDR3 nucleotides: TGTGCCAGCAGCCCTCGGGGAGGCAATCAGCCCCAGCATTTT. This translates into CASSPRGGNQPQHF.

This chain uses TRBV4-1 with TRBJ2-6; no clear D. V was pared by 1 base and J by 4 bases, with 5 bases between. In germline, CDR1 is MGHRA, CDR2 YSYEKL. CDR3 size: 14 residues. CDR3 nucleotides: TGCGCCAGCAGCCAAGGTCACGGGGCCAACGTCCTGACTTTC. It specifies CASSQGHGANVLTF.

This clone was counted a few times. The V and J genes are TRBV18 and TRBJ1-1, with 12 positions matching TRBD1. This CDR3 is 14 amino acids long. Per germline, CDR1 KGHSH and CDR2 LQKENI. Trimming removed 3 bases from V and 4 bases from J; junction bases left unmatched: 0. The CDR3 sequence is CASSPGQGATEAFF. The CDR3 DNA reads as TGTGCCAGCTCACCGGGACAGGGGGCCACTGAAGCTTTCTTT.

The chain is built from TRBV28 and TRBJ2-7, with D perhaps TRBD2 (5 bases). The CDR3 is 15 amino acids. The V end lost 6 bases, the J end lost 0 bases, and 15 bases lay between the germline ends. From germline, CDR1 is MDHEN and CDR2 SYDVKM. CDR3 DNA: TGTGCCAGCAGGAAACCCGGGATCGTCTCCTACGAGCAGTACTTC. Encoded protein: CASRKPGIVSYEQYF.

This clone occurred a few times. The rearrangement uses TRBV6-1 and TRBJ2-7, with unresolved D. The ends were cut back, 1 base at V and 2 bases at J, with 12 bases in the middle. Germline V gene lookup returns CDR1 MNHNS and CDR2 SASEGT. The CDR3 consists of 15 residues. The CDR3, as DNA: TGTGCCAGCAGTGAAGAGGCGGATACTCCCTACGAGCAGTACTTC. Encoded protein: CASSEEADTPYEQYF.

The chain has TRBV28 and TRBJ2-1, with 8 bases identical to TRBD1. The CDR3 has 14 amino acids. Germline V gene sequence: CDR1 MDHEN, CDR2 SYDVKM. J lost 6 bases, V lost 7 bases, and 8 bases had no gene match. The CDR3 DNA is TGTGCCAGCACTTCTGGACAGGGTATCAATGAGCAGTTCTTC. The encoded protein is CASTSGQGINEQFF.

This sequence joins TRBV29-1 and TRBJ2-7; 9 bases are shared with TRBD2. With V trimmed by 3 bases and J by 5 bases, 8 bases remained unmatched. The CDR3 spans 14 residues. Germline values: CDR1 SQVTM, CDR2 ANQGSEA. Written as DNA, the CDR3 is TGCAGCGTTGAGCGTCTTCCTAGCGGGAACGAGCAGTACTTC. Translated: CSVERLPSGNEQYF.

The chain uses TRBV19 and TRBJ2-7, with 7 bases lining up with TRBD1. Germline loops: CDR1 LNHDA, CDR2 SQIVND (reference sequence). The CDR3 consists of 14 residues. V lost 5 bases and J lost 3; bases outside the gene matches: 7. The chain's CDR3 is CASSPWTGIYEQYF. The CDR3 coding sequence is TGTGCCAGTAGTCCTTGGACAGGAATCTACGAGCAGTACTTC.

The rearrangement links TRBV7-2 to TRBJ1-5, with 10 bases matching TRBD1. Germline trimming cut 5 bases from V and 7 bases from J; bases unmatched to any gene: 5. CDR3 length: 14 amino acids. Germline CDR1 reads SGHTA; CDR2 reads FQGNSA. CDR3 nucleotides: TGTGCCAGCAGCCCGGGACAGGGGTACCAGCCCCAGCATTTT. Amino acid sequence: CASSPGQGYQPQHF.

The chain is built from TRBV28 and TRBJ1-2; 7 bases line up with TRBD1. The junction had 10 bases not matched to a gene; V was cut back by 2 bases and J by 4 bases. Per germline, CDR1 MDHEN and CDR2 SYDVKM. The CDR3 is 16 residues long. The CDR3 protein is CASSLTLWTGVYGYTF. The CDR3 nucleotides read TGTGCCAGCAGTTTAACCCTCTGGACAGGTGTCTATGGCTACACCTTC.

On this clone itself: Other DNA sequences of this sample code for an identical CDR3. This chain uses TRBV10-2 with TRBJ2-5; a possible D gene is TRBD1 (7 bases). Trimming removed 5 bases at V and 5 bases at J, with 15 bases between. Germline V CDR1 and CDR2: WSHSY, SAAADI. This CDR3 is built from 14 residues. The CDR3 DNA follows: TGCGCCAGCAGTCTCCAGGGGGGTGAGGAGACCCAGTACTTC. Its protein product is CASSLQGGEETQYF.

This chain uses TRBV6-5 with TRBJ1-1; weak D call: TRBD1 (6 bases). The V gene's germline CDR1 is MNHEY and CDR2 SVGAGI. The length of the CDR3 is 14 residues. V was trimmed by 5 bases and J by 4 bases, leaving 14 bases between them. The CDR3 loop reads CASSHREGGTEAFF. The DNA for the CDR3 is TGTGCCAGCAGTCACAGGGAGGGTGGCACTGAAGCTTTCTTT.

This clone was seen more than once but under ten times. The V call is TRBV5-4, the J call TRBJ2-7; 10 nucleotides agree with TRBD2. This CDR3 comprises 16 residues. V shed 2 bases and J 4 bases; nucleotides not matched to a gene: 9. CDR1 is SGHNT, CDR2 YYREEE, per germline (reference sequence). Here the CDR3 DNA reads TGTGCCAGCAGCTTTGGTCAGCGGGAGGGCCTGTACGAGCAGTACTTC. It specifies CASSFGQREGLYEQYF.